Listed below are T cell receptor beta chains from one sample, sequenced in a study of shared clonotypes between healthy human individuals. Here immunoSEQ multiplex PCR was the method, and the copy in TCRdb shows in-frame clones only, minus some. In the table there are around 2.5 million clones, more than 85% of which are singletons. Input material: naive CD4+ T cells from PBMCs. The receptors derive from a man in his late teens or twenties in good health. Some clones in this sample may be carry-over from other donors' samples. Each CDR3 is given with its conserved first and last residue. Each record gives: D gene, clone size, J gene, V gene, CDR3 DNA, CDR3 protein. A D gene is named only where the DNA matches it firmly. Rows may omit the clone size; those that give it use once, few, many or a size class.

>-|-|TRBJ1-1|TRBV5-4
TGTGCCAGCAGCTTGGTCGGCAAGGTCGGCACTGAAGCTTTCTTT
CASSLVGKVGTEAFF
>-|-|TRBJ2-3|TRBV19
TGTGCCAGTAGTACTGTGACAGGTACGCAGTATTTT
CASSTVTGTQYF
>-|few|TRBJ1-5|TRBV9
TGTGCCAGCAGCGTAGCGGGGAATCAGCCCCAGCATTTT
CASSVAGNQPQHF
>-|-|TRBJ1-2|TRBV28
TGTGCCAGTAGGGCGTTCCGGCGTAACTATGGCTACACCTTC
CASRAFRRNYGYTF
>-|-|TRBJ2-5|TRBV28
TGTGCCAGCAGTCCCGGGAAGGACCCAGCAGGAGAGACCCAGTACTTC
CASSPGKDPAGETQYF
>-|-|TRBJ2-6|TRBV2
TGTGCCAGCAGTAAGGACGGGGCTGGGGCCAACGTCCTGACTTTC
CASSKDGAGANVLTF
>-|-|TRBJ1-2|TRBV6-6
TGTGCCAGCAGCACCGGCAGCCCCTCAGGGTATGGCTACACCTTC
CASSTGSPSGYGYTF
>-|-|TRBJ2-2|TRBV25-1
TGTGCCAGCAGTGAAGCGGAGGGTTTCACCGGGGAGCTGTTTTTT
CASSEAEGFTGELFF
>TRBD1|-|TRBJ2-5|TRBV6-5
TGTGCCAGCAGTCGACAGGGGATGTACCAAGAGACCCAGTACTTC
CASSRQGMYQETQYF
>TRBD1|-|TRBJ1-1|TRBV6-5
TGTGCCAGCGGTTATCGAGGGACAGGCACTGAAGCTTTCTTT
CASGYRGTGTEAFF
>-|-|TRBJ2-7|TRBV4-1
TGCGCCAGCAGCCAAGAATATGGACAGACCTACGAGCAGTACTTC
CASSQEYGQTYEQYF
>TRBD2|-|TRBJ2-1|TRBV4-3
TGCGCCAGCAGCCGAGGAGGGCGGGGGACGTTGAACAATGAGCAGTTCTTC
CASSRGGRGTLNNEQFF
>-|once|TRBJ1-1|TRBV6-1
TGTGCCAGCAGTGAACGTGGGGGGGATTTGAACACTGAAGCTTTCTTT
CASSERGGDLNTEAFF
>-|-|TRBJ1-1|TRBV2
TGTGCCAGCAGTGATTGGACAGTGAACACTGAAGCTTTCTTT
CASSDWTVNTEAFF
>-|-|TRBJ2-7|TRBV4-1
TGCGCCAGCAGCCAAGAACCGGTCCCCACCTACGAGCAGTACTTC
CASSQEPVPTYEQYF
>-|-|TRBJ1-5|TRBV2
TGTGCCAGCAGTGTAAGGGTTCCATTGGTGGGCAATCAGCCCCAGCATTTT
CASSVRVPLVGNQPQHF
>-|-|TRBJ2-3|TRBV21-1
TGTGCCAGCATCCCGGCTGAGGGGAGGACCTTCACAGATACGCAGTATTTT
CASIPAEGRTFTDTQYF
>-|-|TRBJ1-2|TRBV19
TGTGCCAGTTCCACGTCGGGGGTGCTCCGCTACACCTTC
CASSTSGVLRYTF
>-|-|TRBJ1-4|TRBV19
TGTGCCAGTAGTATCGGCCGGTTTGAAAAACTGTTTTTT
CASSIGRFEKLFF
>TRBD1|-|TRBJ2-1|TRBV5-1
TGCGCCAGCAGCTCCGGGACAGGGCGAAATGAGCAGTTCTTC
CASSSGTGRNEQFF
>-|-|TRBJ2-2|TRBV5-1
TGCGCCAGCAGCCCGGGGGCTAGCGGATGGGCCGGGGAGCTGTTTTTT
CASSPGASGWAGELFF
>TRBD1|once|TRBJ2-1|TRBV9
TGTGCCAGCAGCCCCCGAGCCGGGACAGGGTCCTACAATGAGCAGTTCTTC
CASSPRAGTGSYNEQFF
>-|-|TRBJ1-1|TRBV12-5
TGTGCTAGTGGTTTGGAGGCGCTTGGGCTGCGGAACACTGAAGCTTTCTTT
CASGLEALGLRNTEAFF
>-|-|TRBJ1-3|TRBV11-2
TGTGCCAGCAGCTTAGCGAAGGCCTACTCTGGAAACACCATATATTTT
CASSLAKAYSGNTIYF
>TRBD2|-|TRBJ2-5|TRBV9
TGTGCCAGCAGCCGTAGCGGGATAGAGACCCAGTACTTC
CASSRSGIETQYF
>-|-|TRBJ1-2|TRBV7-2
TGTGCCAGCAGCCCTAGAGGGCAGGCCGGTGGCTACACCTTC
CASSPRGQAGGYTF
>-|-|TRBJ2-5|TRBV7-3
TGTGCCAGCAGCCCGTCCCGGGGAGAGACCCAGTACTTC
CASSPSRGETQYF
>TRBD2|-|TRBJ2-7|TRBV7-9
TGTGCCAGCAGCTTAGCTCGCGGGAGGGGATACGAGCAGTACTTC
CASSLARGRGYEQYF
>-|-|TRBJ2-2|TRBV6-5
TGTGCCACCCACCAGACGAACACCGGGGAGCTGTTTTTT
CATHQTNTGELFF
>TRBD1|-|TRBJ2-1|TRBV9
TGTGCCAGCAGCATCCGGACAGGGGGCGCCATGAATGAGCAGTTCTTC
CASSIRTGGAMNEQFF
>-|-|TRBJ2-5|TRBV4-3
TGCGCCAGCAGCGCGATGGCAGGGGGGGAGACCCAGTACTTC
CASSAMAGGETQYF
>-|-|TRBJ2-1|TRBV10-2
TGCGCCAGCACCCGGGACACCCAGAGTAATAATGAGCAGTTCTTC
CASTRDTQSNNEQFF
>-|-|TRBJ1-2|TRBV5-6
TGTGCCAGCAGCTTCATTAGTCGGTCTGGCTACACCTTC
CASSFISRSGYTF